This is a list of T cell receptor beta chains from one sample in a study of T-cell reconstitution after alpha-beta-depleted transplantation in children. MiXCR, applied by TCRdb to the PCR reads, yields one record per CDR3 protein. Here the sample spans over 400,000 distinct CDR3 sequences, about 40% being singletons. Specimen: PBMCs, collected before TCRalphabeta/CD19-depleted stem cell transplant. The source of these receptors is a girl under 10 years old with aplastic anemia, due to receive a stem cell transplant. Each CDR3 is given with its conserved first and last residue. The D gene is left open where the match is weak. Clone sizes are given selectively: once, few, many, or a class where the clone is expanded.

clone_size	v_call	j_call	d_call	cdr3_aa	cdr3_nt
many	TRBV30	TRBJ2-3	.	CAGTGTVISDTQYF	TGTGCCGGAACCGGGACCGTAATCTCAGATACGCAGTATTTT
once	TRBV20-1	TRBJ2-1	TRBD2	CSAYGLAGDSYNEQFF	TGCAGTGCTTATGGACTAGCGGGAGATTCATACAATGAGCAGTTCTTC
.	TRBV4-1	TRBJ2-1	.	CASSQVGGGDNEQFF	TGCGCCAGCAGCCAAGTGGGAGGGGGGGACAATGAGCAGTTCTTC
.	TRBV6-1	TRBJ2-1	.	CASSGLGGGQFF	TGTGCCAGCAGTGGACTCGGGGGCGGGCAGTTCTTC
.	TRBV12-3/TRBV12-4	TRBJ2-1	TRBD1	CASSPGGGEFF	TGTGCCAGCAGCCCAGGGGGCGGCGAGTTCTTC
.	TRBV7-9	TRBJ1-1	.	CASNEGYTEAFF	TGTGCCAGCAATGAGGGATACACTGAAGCTTTCTTT
.	TRBV29-1	TRBJ2-1	TRBD1	CSVVRGDRGVNEQFF	TGCAGCGTTGTTCGGGGAGACAGGGGGGTCAATGAGCAGTTCTTC
.	TRBV29-1	TRBJ2-7	.	CSVEDGKAQGEQYF	TGCAGCGTTGAAGACGGCAAAGCCCAGGGCGAGCAGTACTTC
many	TRBV12-3/TRBV12-4	TRBJ1-2	.	CASSFQGAYYGYTF	TGTGCCAGCAGTTTTCAAGGCGCTTACTATGGCTACACCTTC
many	TRBV20-1	TRBJ2-5	TRBD2	CSARLAGGETQYF	TGCAGCGCCCGACTAGCGGGAGGAGAGACCCAGTACTTC
.	TRBV28	TRBJ2-7	.	CASSPLGQGWDEQYF	TGTGCCAGCAGTCCCCTAGGGCAGGGCTGGGACGAGCAGTACTTC
.	TRBV29-1	TRBJ2-5	.	CSVAAGVRETQYF	TGCAGCGTTGCGGCCGGGGTGAGAGAGACCCAGTACTTC
few	TRBV2	TRBJ2-7	.	CASSESRGYYEQYF	TGTGCCAGCAGTGAGTCCAGGGGTTACTACGAGCAGTACTTC
.	TRBV6-1	TRBJ1-5	TRBD1	CASSVGTDLYGNQPQHF	TGTGCCAGCAGTGTGGGGACAGACCTTTACGGCAATCAGCCCCAGCATTTT
.	TRBV6-1	TRBJ2-5	TRBD2	CASSPGPGGETQYF	TGTGCCAGCAGCCCCGGACCGGGGGGTGAGACCCAGTACTTC
.	TRBV4-2	TRBJ2-7	.	CASSRGLGGTSSSYEQYF	TGTGCCAGCAGCCGGGGCTTAGGTGGGACATCGAGCTCCTACGAGCAGTACTTC
.	TRBV7-9	TRBJ2-5	.	CASSSRRGAPRETQYF	TGTGCCAGCAGTTCCCGACGGGGGGCGCCGCGGGAGACCCAGTACTTC
.	TRBV20-1	TRBJ2-5	.	CSASNGRVETQYF	TGCAGTGCCTCAAACGGCAGGGTGGAGACCCAGTACTTC
.	TRBV6-5	TRBJ1-2	TRBD1	CASCRGGGGEMGNYGYTF	TGTGCCAGCTGCAGAGGGGGAGGGGGCGAGATGGGGAACTATGGCTACACCTTC
many	TRBV5-1	TRBJ2-1	TRBD1	CASSLGGQGRNEQFF	TGCGCCAGCAGCTTGGGGGGACAGGGGAGGAATGAGCAGTTCTTC
few	TRBV14	TRBJ2-1	.	CASSSYRVNEQFF	TGTGCCAGCAGCTCATACAGGGTTAATGAGCAGTTCTTC
few	TRBV7-6	TRBJ1-5	.	CASSPTAGVINQPQHF	TGTGCCAGCAGCCCAACAGCAGGGGTTATCAATCAGCCCCAGCATTTT
many	TRBV7-9	TRBJ2-7	.	CASSLEGNGYEQYF	TGTGCCAGCAGCTTAGAGGGGAATGGGTACGAGCAGTACTTC